These 27 T cell receptor beta chains came from one sample sequenced in a study of blood T cell repertoires in COVID-19. Only in-frame clones appear in the TCRdb table, and some are missing; sequencing was by immunoSEQ multiplex PCR. Among fewer than 25,000 clones listed, roughly 90% were seen once. Material: peripheral blood. The receptors derive from a human donor in a cohort sampled during active COVID-19. The donor label of this sample is uncertain.

The genes are TRBV5-4 and TRBJ2-5; D may be TRBD2 (6 bases). The CDR3 covers 16 residues. The V end was cut by 4 bases, the J end by 5 bases, with 21 bases between. The germline gives CDR1 SGHNT, CDR2 YYREEE (reference sequence). The DNA for the CDR3 is TGTGCCAGCAGCCGCTTCAATAGCGGTAGTCGGGAGACCCAGTACTTC. Translated, it gives CASSRFNSGSRETQYF.

Only a few counts were recorded for this clone. This CDR3 is CASSLRQGVGNVLLETQYF. In DNA form, the CDR3 reads TGTGCCAGCAGTTTACGTCAGGGTGTAGGGAACGTCCTTCTAGAGACCCAGTACTTC. V usage is TRBV27 and J usage is TRBJ2-5, with D perhaps matching TRBD1 (5 bases). The germline V gene has CDR1 MNHEY and CDR2 SMNVEV (reference sequence). There are 19 residues in the CDR3. V was pared by 2 bases and J by 4 bases, with 26 bases between.

The J gene is TRBJ2-6, the V gene TRBV5-5; D unclear. The CDR3 contains 16 residues. The germline V gene encodes CDR1 SGHKS and CDR2 YYEKEE (reference sequence). V lost 0 bases to trimming and J lost 1 base, with 8 bases between them. The chain's CDR3 is CASSLVQLSGANVLTF. CDR3 nucleotide sequence: TGTGCCAGCAGCTTGGTCCAGTTATCTGGGGCCAACGTCCTGACTTTC. Based on the CDR3 plus reference TRBV5-5 and TRBJ2-6, the full variable domain is DAGVTQSPTHLIKTRGQQVTLRCSPISGHKSVSWYQQVLGQGPQFIFQYYEKEERGRGNFPDRFSARQFPNYSSELNVNALLLGDSALYLCASSLVQLSGANVLTFGAGSRLTVL.

The chain uses TRBV6-4 and TRBJ2-1, with D perhaps matching TRBD2 (5 bases). This CDR3 has 13 residues. V was shortened by 3 bases and J by 8 bases, with 11 bases between the two germline ends. Looked up from germline, CDR1 is MRHNA and CDR2 is SNTAGT. The CDR3 is CASSEPGRDEQFF. For the CDR3, the DNA is TGTGCCAGCAGTGAACCTGGGCGGGATGAGCAGTTCTTC.

The gene calls are TRBV7-2 and TRBJ1-1, with D maybe TRBD1 (6 bases). V lost 4 bases to trimming and J lost 7 bases, with 13 bases between them. There are 13 residues in the CDR3. Germline CDR1 SGHTA, CDR2 FQGNSA. The CDR3 sequence is CASSYHRESEAFF. The CDR3 DNA reads as TGTGCCAGCAGCTACCACAGGGAGAGTGAAGCTTTCTTT.

The rearrangement links TRBV5-1 to TRBJ2-2; 11 bases align to TRBD1. In germline, CDR1 is SGHRS, CDR2 YFSETQ. Unmatched junction bases numbered 3, after V lost 10 bases and J lost 4 bases. The CDR3 has 13 residues. The CDR3 DNA sequence: TGCGCCTCTGGACAGGGGGCCACCGGGGAGCTGTTTTTT. Amino acid sequence: CASGQGATGELFF.

This clone was detected a few times. The V gene is TRBV25-1, the J gene TRBJ1-2; D remains unclear. Germline V gene lookup returns CDR1 MGHDK and CDR2 SYGVNS. The V end was cut by 0 bases, the J end by 2 bases, with 7 bases between. The CDR3 covers 14 residues. The CDR3 loop reads CASSEYRGNYGYTF. In nucleotides, the CDR3 is TGTGCCAGCAGTGAATACAGAGGGAACTATGGCTACACCTTC.

The chain employs TRBV30 and TRBJ2-1; weak D call: TRBD1 (6 bases). Per germline, CDR1 GTSNPN and CDR2 SVGIG (reference sequence). The CDR3 runs 12 residues. V was clipped by 5 bases and J by 8 bases, with 13 bases between them. The CDR3 is CAWEGDLDEQFF. In DNA form, the CDR3 reads TGTGCCTGGGAGGGGGATTTAGATGAGCAGTTCTTC.

The table lists this clone with a few counts. The V gene is TRBV9, the J gene TRBJ2-5; 9 bases align to TRBD1. J gave up 5 bases and V 4 bases, and 6 bases lay outside the gene matches. The CDR3 runs 14 residues. The V gene's germline CDR1 is SGDLS and CDR2 YYNGEE. The chain's CDR3 is CASSTTGGWETQYF. CDR3 nucleotides: TGTGCCAGCAGCACCACAGGGGGCTGGGAGACCCAGTACTTC. Variable domain in full (rest from reference TRBV9 and TRBJ2-5): DSGVTQTPKHLITATGQRVTLRCSPRSGDLSVYWYQQSLDQGLQFLIQYYNGEERAKGNILERFSAQQFPDLHSELNLSSLELGDSALYFCASSTTGGWETQYFGPGTRLLVL.

The chain employs TRBV29-1 and TRBJ1-1; weak D call: TRBD1 (5 bases). This CDR3 is 13 amino acids long. CDR1 and CDR2 from the germline V gene are SQVTM and ANQGSEA. The germline V and J ends were trimmed by 4 bases and 3 bases, with 12 bases remaining between them. The CDR3 DNA follows: TGCAGCGTTGCCCCGCGGGGGGACACTGAAGCTTTCTTT. It translates to CSVAPRGDTEAFF. Variable domain in full (rest from reference TRBV29-1 and TRBJ1-1): SAVISQKPSRDICQRGTSLTIQCQVDSQVTMMFWYRQQPGQSLTLIATANQGSEATYESGFVIDKFPISRPNLTFSTLTVSNMSPEDSSIYLCSVAPRGDTEAFFGQGTRLTVV.

The chain has TRBV15 and TRBJ2-5; D is ambiguous. The CDR3 has 14 amino acids. CDR1 and CDR2 (germline): LNHNV, YYDKDF (reference sequence). V lost 0 bases and J 1 base, leaving 6 bases between the germline ends. The CDR3 DNA reads TGTGCCACCAGCAGAGATCTAAGCCAAGAGACCCAGTACTTC. This encodes CATSRDLSQETQYF. Full variable domain (rest looked up from reference TRBV15 and TRBJ2-5): DAMVIQNPRYQVTQFGKPVTLSCSQTLNHNVMYWYQQKSSQAPKLLFHYYDKDFNNEADTPDNFQSRRPNTSFCFLDIRSPGLGDTAMYLCATSRDLSQETQYFGPGTRLLVL.

The chain links TRBV30 to TRBJ2-3, with D perhaps TRBD2 (5 bases). Germline V gives CDR1 GTSNPN, CDR2 SVGIG (reference sequence). The CDR3 consists of 12 residues. The CDR3 region has the DNA TGTGCATTGGACGGGGACACAGATACGCAGTATTTT. It translates to CALDGDTDTQYF. The complete variable domain, with remaining parts taken from reference TRBV30 and TRBJ2-3, reads SQTIHQWPATLVQPVGSPLSLECTVEGTSNPNLYWYRQAAGRGLQLLFYSVGIGQISSEVPQNLSASRPQDRQFILSSKKLLLSDSGFYLCALDGDTDTQYFGPGTRLTVL.

The chain combines TRBV18 with TRBJ1-2; 9 bases match TRBD1. The germline V gene has CDR1 KGHSH and CDR2 LQKENI. This CDR3 has 15 residues. V lost 5 bases to trimming and J lost 4 bases; unmatched junction nucleotides: 8. As DNA, the CDR3 is TGTGCCAGCTCATCGGGACAGGGCCTCACCTATGGCTACACCTTC. It translates to CASSSGQGLTYGYTF.

CDR3 protein: CASNDLGVGTQYF. The CDR3 nucleotides are TGCGCCAGCAATGATCTAGGAGTGGGTACGCAGTATTTT. The chain has TRBV5-1 and TRBJ2-3; D is unresolved. The CDR3 contains 13 residues. Germline CDR1 is SGHRS and CDR2 is YFSETQ. Trimming pared 6 bases from V and 8 bases from J, leaving 16 bases between.

This chain links TRBV30 with TRBJ2-5; 8 bases align to TRBD1. Losses at the gene ends were 3 bases for V and 6 bases for J; bases not matched to a gene: 6. This CDR3 has 13 amino acids. The germline V gene encodes CDR1 GTSNPN and CDR2 SVGIG (reference sequence). The CDR3, as DNA: TGTGCCTGGAGCGGACAGGGCGCGAAGACCCAGTACTTC. This translates into CAWSGQGAKTQYF.

The V and J genes are TRBV7-6 and TRBJ2-7; 11 nucleotides match TRBD2. The CDR3 loop spans 19 amino acids. Germline CDR1 is SGHVS and CDR2 is FNYEAQ. V was pared by 5 bases and J by 1 base, with 16 bases of the junction left unmatched. As DNA, the CDR3 is TGTGCCAGCAGCCCCCGACTAGCGGGATCCCATAGGGGGTCCTACGAGCAGTACTTC. Translation: CASSPRLAGSHRGSYEQYF.

This clone was observed a single time. The chain is built from TRBV19 and TRBJ2-7, with 11 bases matching TRBD1. Germline trimming cut 5 bases from V and 2 bases from J; bases unmatched to any gene: 5. The germline CDR1 and CDR2 sequences are LNHDA and SQIVND (reference sequence). The CDR3 is 15 amino acids. The CDR3 loop is CASSYQGQGAYEQYF. The CDR3, as DNA: TGTGCCAGTAGTTATCAGGGACAGGGGGCCTACGAGCAGTACTTC.

This clone was recorded once. The CDR3 region has the DNA TGTGCCAGCCAGATAGCGGGTGACAATGAGCAGTTCTTC. Its protein product is CASQIAGDNEQFF. V is TRBV19 and J is TRBJ2-1; 7 bases align to TRBD2. The germline V gene encodes CDR1 LNHDA and CDR2 SQIVND (reference sequence). With 9 bases clipped from V and 5 bases from J, the junction kept 7 bases outside the gene matches. This CDR3 contains 13 residues.

The genes are TRBV5-4 and TRBJ2-1; 10 bases align to TRBD1. This CDR3 spans 15 amino acids. CDR1 is SGHNT and CDR2 is YYREEE in the germline V gene (reference sequence). V shed 4 bases and J 4 bases; nucleotides not matched to a gene: 5. CDR3 amino acids: CASSPRDRGYNEQFF. The CDR3 bases are TGTGCCAGCAGCCCCCGGGACAGGGGATACAATGAGCAGTTCTTC.

The chain uses TRBV6-7 and TRBJ2-5; TRBD2 aligns across 8 bases. TRBV6-7 counts as an open reading frame of uncertain function. This CDR3 region has 15 residues. J was trimmed by 5 bases and V by 11 bases; bases with no gene match: 16. The CDR3 DNA follows: TGTGCCCCACACCCCTGGCTAGCGGGTTGGGAGACCCAGTACTTC. Residues: CAPHPWLAGWETQYF.

J is TRBJ1-4 and V is TRBV5-8; TRBD1 matches at 9 bases. The length of the CDR3 is 14 residues. V gave up 4 bases and J gave up 6 bases; unmatched junction bases: 4. Germline CDR1 and CDR2: SGHTS and YDEGEE. CDR3 sequence: CASSKGQGYEKLFF. CDR3 in DNA: TGTGCCAGCAGCAAGGGACAGGGTTATGAAAAACTGTTTTTT.

V and J are TRBV19 and TRBJ2-3; 9 bases are a match to TRBD1. CDR3 size: 19 residues. After removal of 5 bases from V and 2 bases from J, the junction contained 17 bases not matched to a gene. Germline assignment: CDR1 LNHDA and CDR2 SQIVND (reference sequence). The CDR3 region has the DNA TGTGCCAGTAGTCGGGACAGGGTGGGGGATCTGATCAACACAGATACGCAGTATTTT. Translation: CASSRDRVGDLINTDTQYF. The entire variable domain, with the rest obtained from reference TRBV19 and TRBJ2-3, is as follows: DGGITQSPKYLFRKEGQNVTLSCEQNLNHDAMYWYRQDPGQGLRLIYYSQIVNDFQKGDIAEGYSVSREKKESFPLTVTSAQKNPTAFYLCASSRDRVGDLINTDTQYFGPGTRLTVL.

This chain joins TRBV6-5 and TRBJ2-5; 11 nucleotides align to TRBD1. J lost 6 bases, V lost 8 bases, and 11 bases had no gene match. The CDR3 has 15 amino acids. CDR1 is MNHEY, CDR2 SVGAGI, per germline. DNA for the CDR3: TGTGCCAGCCAAAAGGGGACAGGGGGGGAACAGACCCAGTACTTC. As protein: CASQKGTGGEQTQYF.

The rearrangement joins TRBV5-3 to TRBJ1-4; 11 bases are a match to TRBD1. TRBV5-3 counts as an open reading frame of uncertain function. The CDR3 runs to 15 residues. J was trimmed by 7 bases and V by 0 bases; bases with no gene match: 2. For the CDR3, the DNA is TGTGCCAGAAGCTTGGGGGACAGGGGGACTGAAAAACTGTTTTTT. It translates to CARSLGDRGTEKLFF.

V gene TRBV6-2 or TRBV6-3 combines with J gene TRBJ2-4, with 11 positions matching TRBD1. The V and J ends lost 2 bases and 1 base, in that order; junction bases with no gene match: 4. Per the germline V gene, CDR1 is MNHEY and CDR2 is SVGEGT. This CDR3 is built from 17 residues. CDR3 nucleotide sequence: TGTGCCAGCAGTTACCCGGGACAGGGGGAGGCCAAAAACATTCAGTACTTC. Translation: CASSYPGQGEAKNIQYF.

The rearrangement links TRBV6-1 to TRBJ1-3; 8 bases line up with TRBD1. CDR1 is MNHNS and CDR2 is SASEGT in the germline V gene. This CDR3 has 17 residues. The V gene end was trimmed by 4 bases and the J gene end by 0 bases; junction bases not matched to a gene: 8. In DNA, the CDR3 is TGTGCCAGCAGTGCCCGGGACAGGCGATACTCTGGAAACACCATATATTTT. The encoded protein is CASSARDRRYSGNTIYF.

CDR3 sequence: CASRPQWANTGELFF. As DNA, the CDR3 is TGTGCCAGCAGACCCCAGTGGGCTAACACCGGGGAGCTGTTTTTT. The chain is built from TRBV3-1 (or the pseudogene TRBV3-2) and TRBJ2-2; D ambiguous. Germline CDR1 reads LGHDT; CDR2 reads YNNKEL (reference sequence). This CDR3 is 15 amino acids long. Deletions cut 6 bases from V and 2 bases from J, with 13 bases between.